This entry is about one TCR beta chain. Per the original data handling: Nucleated cell number was recorded as an estimate derived from reference gene primer amplification. Only in-frame clones appear in the TCRdb table, and some are missing; sequencing was by immunoSEQ multiplex PCR. Clone size and the V and J calls come from that table; the DNA yielded D and trimming. The sample lists about 15,000 clones, around 81% occurring once. The data are from a study of blood T cell repertoires in COVID-19. On the study more broadly: COVID-19 samples from acute and convalescent phases originated in the United States, Italy and Spain. Sources were T cells, B-cell-depleted T cells, or PBMCs; the material itself was cDNA or gDNA.

The CDR3 has 14 residues. The germline CDR1 and CDR2 sequences are SGHDT and YYEEEE. The ends were cut back, 0 bases at V and 0 bases at J, with 7 bases in the middle. Specimen: peripheral blood. The J gene is TRBJ2-7, the V gene TRBV5-6; D uncertain. The source of this sequence is a human donor in a cohort sampled during active COVID-19. CDR3 region: CASSLVESSYEQYF. The CDR3 DNA reads as TGTGCCAGCAGCTTGGTGGAGTCCTCCTACGAGCAGTACTTC.